This note documents a single T cell receptor (beta chain) sequence. Its antigen is currently unknown. The PCR used 60 Vbeta and 13 Jbeta primers. TCRdb's table, derived via immunoSEQ multiplex PCR, lists solely in-frame clones and lacks some. The repertoire holds under 150,000 clones, with just under 85% as singletons. This specimen comes from a study of cytomegalovirus exposure and HLA in healthy donors. Regarding the study as a whole: With later analysis, a missense DCLRE1C variant became linked to TCR beta V- and J-gene trimming.

Germline lookup yields CDR1 ENHRY and CDR2 SYGVKD. The V end lost 5 bases, the J end lost 6 bases, and 10 bases lay between the germline ends. CDR3 size: 12 residues. The origin of this receptor is a man between 40 and 49 years old in good health and CMV-seropositive. Sequences were obtained from PBMCs. The chain uses TRBV10-3 and TRBJ1-1; a possible D gene is TRBD1 (6 bases). The chain's CDR3 is CAISFEGAEAFF. The CDR3 DNA reads TGTGCCATCAGTTTTGAGGGGGCTGAAGCTTTCTTT.